Following are 8 T cell receptor beta chains from one sample sequenced in a study of lymphopenia after photon versus proton radiotherapy. This table comes from immunoSEQ multiplex PCR, and its TCRdb copy is limited to in-frame clones, with some not included. The table has around 70,000 clones, approximately 90% seen once. The source material was peripheral blood, sampled from a patient treated with photon-based radiotherapy. The receptors originated from a woman between 65 and 79 years old with pancreatic cancer.

As concerns this clone: The identical CDR3 is also encoded by other nucleotide sequences in the sample. The gene calls are TRBV27 and TRBJ2-7, with D perhaps matching TRBD1 (5 bases). Per the germline V gene, CDR1 is MNHEY and CDR2 is SMNVEV (reference sequence). This CDR3 is 13 amino acids long. V gave up 3 bases and J gave up 2 bases, with 8 bases separating them. The CDR3 spells CASSLTVTYEQYF. The CDR3 bases are TGTGCCAGCAGTTTGACAGTTACCTACGAGCAGTACTTC.

V usage is TRBV6-4 and J usage is TRBJ1-2, with 7 bases fitting TRBD1. Unmatched junction bases numbered 18, after V lost 6 bases and J lost 2 bases. The V gene's germline CDR1 is MRHNA and CDR2 SNTAGT. The CDR3 covers 18 residues. The CDR3 is CASRDQMTGIGRNYGYTF. In DNA, the CDR3 is TGTGCCAGCAGGGACCAAATGACAGGGATCGGGAGGAACTATGGCTACACCTTC.

The chain recombines TRBV29-1 with TRBJ2-3; perhaps TRBD2 as D (6 bases). This CDR3 is built from 13 residues. CDR1 and CDR2 (germline): SQVTM, ANQGSEA. Trimming left V 5 bases short and J 2 bases short, with 11 bases between. CDR3 amino acids: CSVRGTYTDTQYF. The CDR3 DNA reads as TGCAGCGTTAGAGGGACTTACACAGATACGCAGTATTTT.

The genes are TRBV4-3 and TRBJ2-3; D not certain. CDR1 and CDR2 from the germline V gene are LGHNA and YSLEER. With 0 bases removed from V and 3 bases from J, the gap between germline ends came to 10 bases. There are 15 residues in the CDR3. This CDR3 is CASSQDRARTDTQYF. CDR3 nucleotide sequence: TGCGCCAGCAGCCAAGATCGAGCTAGAACAGATACGCAGTATTTT.

The chain combines TRBV28 with TRBJ2-2, with 9 bases lining up with TRBD1. Trimming at V came to 7 bases and at J to 0 bases, leaving 15 bases not matched to a gene. CDR1 is MDHEN and CDR2 is SYDVKM in the germline V gene. The CDR3 is 19 amino acids. CDR3 nucleotide sequence: TGTGCCAGCAACACCACCCCTAAGGGACAGGGAACGAACACCGGGGAGCTGTTTTTT. The encoded protein is CASNTTPKGQGTNTGELFF.

The rearrangement links TRBV7-3 to TRBJ2-1, with 9 bases aligning to TRBD2. V shed 5 bases, J shed 6 bases, and the junction held 11 bases outside the gene matches. CDR3 length: 16 residues. Germline loops: CDR1 SGHTA, CDR2 FQGTGA. CDR3 amino acids: CASSQSGLASRNEQFF. DNA of the CDR3: TGTGCCAGCAGCCAATCGGGACTAGCCTCTCGCAATGAGCAGTTCTTC.

This clone was seen more than once but under ten times. V and J are TRBV19 and TRBJ1-5; D not certain. Looked up from germline, CDR1 is LNHDA and CDR2 is SQIVND (reference sequence). The CDR3 is 15 residues long. Trimming shortened V by 4 bases and J by 0 bases, and 10 bases separated the two germline ends. This CDR3 is CASSRILGSNQPQHF. CDR3 nucleotides: TGTGCCAGTAGTAGGATTTTAGGTAGCAATCAGCCCCAGCATTTT.

The chain has TRBV29-1 and TRBJ2-2, with TRBD2 identical over 14 bases. The CDR3 consists of 16 residues. Losses at the gene ends were 6 bases for V and 0 bases for J; bases not matched to a gene: 3. CDR1 and CDR2 from the germline V gene are SQVTM and ANQGSEA. CDR3: CSVGGLAGANTGELFF. CDR3 in DNA: TGCAGCGTCGGGGGACTAGCGGGAGCGAACACCGGGGAGCTGTTTTTT.